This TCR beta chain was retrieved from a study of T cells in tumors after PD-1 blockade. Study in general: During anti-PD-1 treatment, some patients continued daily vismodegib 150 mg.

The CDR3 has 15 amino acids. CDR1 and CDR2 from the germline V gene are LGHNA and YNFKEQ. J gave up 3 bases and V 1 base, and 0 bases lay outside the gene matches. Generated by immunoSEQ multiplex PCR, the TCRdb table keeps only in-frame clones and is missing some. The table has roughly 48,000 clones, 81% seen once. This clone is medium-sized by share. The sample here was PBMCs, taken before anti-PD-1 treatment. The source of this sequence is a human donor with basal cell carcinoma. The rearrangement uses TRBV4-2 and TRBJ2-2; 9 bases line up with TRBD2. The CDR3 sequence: CASSQASGDTGELFF. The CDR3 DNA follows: TGTGCCAGCAGCCAAGCTAGCGGGGACACCGGGGAGCTGTTTTTT.